The source of this T cell receptor (beta chain) is a study of Ad26.COV2.S vaccination and SARS-CoV-2 variants. Study overall: Doses of Ad26.COV2.S were injected into muscle once or twice, 56 days apart.

Repertoires were generated with immunoSEQ multiplex PCR, while TCRdb's copy carries only in-frame clones and drops some. The sample includes about 320,000 clones, 85% seen only once; the top ten take roughly 2%. The treatment was: some 19 received Ad26.COV2.S at low or high dose, single or two shots; several received placebo; per-sample allocation not given. On day 63 after the first injection, vaccine and placebo recipients gave samples. The CDR3 has 12 residues. Germline V gene sequence: CDR1 GTSNPN, CDR2 SVGIG (reference sequence). V was shortened by 4 bases and J by 5 bases, with 11 bases between the two germline ends.

This chain uses TRBV30 with TRBJ1-1; D is ambiguous. Sequenced here: peripheral blood, sampled in a trial of Ad26.COV2.S vaccine versus placebo. The sequence was collected from a person aged 18 to 59 who received the Ad26.COV2.S COVID-19 vaccine or a placebo. CDR3 loop: CAWIPIRTEAFF. The CDR3 nucleotides are TGTGCCTGGATCCCAATTAGGACTGAAGCTTTCTTT.